Listed here are 14 T cell receptor beta chains from one sample, sequenced in a study of T cell responses to AZD1222 COVID-19 vaccine. Measured with immunoSEQ multiplex PCR; TCRdb has only the in-frame clones, and not every one. The table lists around 100,000 clones, roughly 86% of them singletons. The starting material was peripheral blood, obtained 28 days after the second dose of the MenACWY control vaccine. Every receptor here comes from an adult who received the MenACWY meningococcal vaccine as a control.

The chain uses TRBV27 and TRBJ2-2; D remains unclear. The germline V gene has CDR1 MNHEY and CDR2 SMNVEV (reference sequence). Trimming removed 8 bases at V and 3 bases at J, with 7 bases between. The CDR3 consists of 12 residues. Here the CDR3 reads CASRSYTGELFF. CDR3 sequence (DNA): TGTGCCAGCCGCAGCTACACCGGGGAGCTGTTTTTT.

The chain links TRBV7-9 to TRBJ2-7; perhaps TRBD1 as D (6 bases). The CDR3 covers 15 residues. Germline lookup yields CDR1 SEHNR and CDR2 FQNEAQ (reference sequence). V gave up 2 bases and J gave up 2 bases, with 13 bases separating them. Here the CDR3 DNA reads TGTGCCAGCAGCTTAAGCCCCACAGGGACCTACGAGCAGTACTTC. Translating it yields CASSLSPTGTYEQYF.

The rearrangement joins TRBV4-2 to TRBJ2-7, with 9 bases fitting TRBD2. The CDR3 totals 15 residues. CDR1 and CDR2 (germline): LGHNA, YNFKEQ. The V gene end was trimmed by 1 base and the J gene end by 2 bases; junction bases not matched to a gene: 3. The CDR3 DNA sequence: TGTGCCAGCAGCCAAGGAGCGGGGGGTGCCTACGAGCAGTACTTC. This codes for CASSQGAGGAYEQYF.

The chain employs TRBV5-1 and TRBJ2-5; 7 bases are a match to TRBD2. The junction had 0 bases not matched to a gene; V was cut back by 3 bases and J by 1 base. The CDR3 contains 13 residues. Germline CDR1 is SGHRS and CDR2 is YFSETQ. The CDR3 region is CASSSGGQETQYF. The CDR3 DNA sequence: TGCGCCAGCAGCTCGGGGGGCCAAGAGACCCAGTACTTC. The complete variable domain, with remaining parts taken from reference TRBV5-1 and TRBJ2-5, reads KAGVTQTPRYLIKTRGQQVTLSCSPISGHRSVSWYQQTPGQGLQFLFEYFSETQRNKGNFPGRFSGRQFSNSRSEMNVSTLELGDSALYLCASSSGGQETQYFGPGTRLLVL.

The chain carries TRBV28 and TRBJ1-5, with 9 positions matching TRBD1. V shed 2 bases and J 4 bases; nucleotides not matched to a gene: 6. This CDR3 region has 16 residues. The germline V gene encodes CDR1 MDHEN and CDR2 SYDVKM. CDR3 loop: CASSLMGQGGNQPQHF. The CDR3 DNA is TGTGCCAGCAGTTTAATGGGACAGGGAGGGAATCAGCCCCAGCATTTT.

The chain combines TRBV7-2 with TRBJ2-7; TRBD1 agrees at 7 bases. V gave up 4 bases and J gave up 0 bases; unmatched junction bases: 6. This CDR3 has 15 residues. Germline V gene sequence: CDR1 SGHTA, CDR2 FQGNSA. The CDR3 protein is CASSSGGSSSYEQYF. For the CDR3, the DNA is TGTGCCAGCAGCTCAGGGGGATCCAGCTCCTACGAGCAGTACTTC.

CDR3 DNA sequence: TGTGCCAGCAGCAGAGCCGGGACCCCGGAGGAAGGTAGAAACACCATATATTTT. Amino acid sequence: CASSRAGTPEEGRNTIYF. The chain couples TRBV21-1 to TRBJ1-3. TRBV21-1 is shown as a pseudogene. There are 18 residues in the CDR3.

The V call is TRBV7-3, the J call TRBJ2-1; D is ambiguous. Germline V gives CDR1 SGHTA, CDR2 FQGTGA. The CDR3 runs 13 residues. The ends were cut back, 2 bases at V and 3 bases at J, with 5 bases in the middle. This CDR3 is CASSLEIYNEQFF. The CDR3 nucleotides read TGTGCCAGCAGCTTAGAGATCTACAATGAGCAGTTCTTC.

This clone occurred a few times. The J gene is TRBJ2-3, the V gene TRBV28, with 8 bases lining up with TRBD1. Per the germline V gene, CDR1 is MDHEN and CDR2 is SYDVKM. The CDR3 has 16 residues. V shed 3 bases, J shed 1 base, and the junction held 6 bases outside the gene matches. CDR3 amino acids: CASSFQGAQGTDTQYF. For the CDR3, the DNA is TGTGCCAGCAGTTTTCAGGGGGCGCAGGGCACAGATACGCAGTATTTT.

Concerning this clone: The same CDR3 arises from other DNA sequences in this sample as well. The V and J genes are TRBV5-1 and TRBJ1-2; 8 nucleotides agree with TRBD1. Looked up from germline, CDR1 is SGHRS and CDR2 is YFSETQ. The CDR3 extends over 14 amino acids. The J segment lost 3 bases and the V segment lost 3 bases, leaving 4 bases of the junction unmatched. The CDR3 bases are TGCGCCAGCAGCTCCACAGGGGGTGACTATGGCTACACCTTC. Translation gives CASSSTGGDYGYTF. Full variable domain (missing parts from reference TRBV5-1 and TRBJ1-2): KAGVTQTPRYLIKTRGQQVTLSCSPISGHRSVSWYQQTPGQGLQFLFEYFSETQRNKGNFPGRFSGRQFSNSRSEMNVSTLELGDSALYLCASSSTGGDYGYTFGSGTRLTVV.

The gene calls are TRBV28 and TRBJ2-3; TRBD2 might be the D (6 bases). CDR1 is MDHEN, CDR2 SYDVKM, per germline. V lost 2 bases and J lost 6, with 15 bases in between. CDR3 length: 15 amino acids. The CDR3 DNA is TGTGCCAGCAGTTTAAATAGCGGAGGTAGGGATACGCAGTATTTT. It encodes CASSLNSGGRDTQYF.

This chain uses TRBV9 with TRBJ2-5; D possibly corresponds to TRBD2 (6 bases). V was pared by 4 bases and J by 1 base, with 11 bases between. This CDR3 has 14 residues. Per the germline V gene, CDR1 is SGDLS and CDR2 is YYNGEE. The CDR3: CASSTRGSQETQYF. CDR3 DNA: TGTGCCAGCAGCACACGGGGGTCCCAAGAGACCCAGTACTTC.

This sequence joins TRBV10-3 and TRBJ2-1; a possible D gene is TRBD1 (6 bases). CDR1 and CDR2 (germline): ENHRY, SYGVKD. The V gene lost 7 bases and the J gene lost 5 bases, with 9 bases spanning the gap. CDR3 length: 12 residues. The CDR3 protein is CAIMGADNEQFF. The DNA of the CDR3 is TGTGCCATCATGGGGGCTGACAATGAGCAGTTCTTC.

The gene calls are TRBV2 and TRBJ1-3; D is unclear. Germline values: CDR1 SNHLY, CDR2 FYNNEI. The V end lost 5 bases, the J end lost 0 bases, and 8 bases lay between the germline ends. The CDR3 extends over 14 amino acids. CDR3 loop: CASSKLLSGNTIYF. As DNA, the CDR3 is TGTGCCAGCAGTAAACTTCTCTCTGGAAACACCATATATTTT.